Given below is one T cell receptor beta chain in context. No antigen is known for it. This specimen comes from a study of T cell repertoires in cytomegalovirus infection. On the study more broadly: CMV epitopes in the study were HLA-C-restricted (recently identified) and HLA-B-restricted (well studied). CMV infection together with matching HLA type was indicated by public TCR beta signatures. Study-wide points: There were carriers of CMV plus the relevant HLA, and cumulative public TCR beta family frequency identified them. HLA-C-restricted TCR beta clonotypes specific for CMV led the ex vivo response.

CDR3 length: 13 amino acids. Germline CDR1 is SGHTA and CDR2 is FQGNSA. Trimming at V came to 4 bases and at J to 7 bases, leaving 5 bases not matched to a gene. TCRdb analysed the reads with MiXCR anew, one entry per CDR3 protein. Seen here are about 700,000 distinct CDR3 sequences, about 33% observed once, and the top ten hold about 20%. This specimen was cultured PBMCs, taken from culture after CMV antigen stimulation. The source is a human donor in good health (CMV status not recorded). Some clones in this sample may be carry-over from other donors' samples. The rearrangement uses TRBV7-2 and TRBJ1-2; 8 positions agree with TRBD1. The CDR3 DNA sequence: TGTGCCAGCAGCTCGGACAGGGTTGGTGGCTACACCTTC. This sequence encodes CASSSDRVGGYTF.